The rows below give T cell receptor beta chains drawn from one sample of a study of T cell changes during pregnancy in multiple sclerosis. Here immunoSEQ multiplex PCR was the method, and the copy in TCRdb shows in-frame clones only, minus some. The sample contains roughly 40,000 clones, more than 85% of which appear only once. Sequencing used CD8+ T cells from peripheral blood mononuclear cells, obtained in the first trimester of pregnancy. These receptors came from a female donor with multiple sclerosis, enrolled in a pregnancy study. Each CDR3 is given with its conserved first and last residue. D genes are given only for firm matches. Clone sizes are given selectively: once, few, many, or a class where the clone is expanded.

d_gene: NA
v_gene: TRBV27
j_gene: TRBJ1-1
abundance: NA
CDR3aa: CASSLGGTVLTEAFF
CDR3nt: TGTGCCAGCAGTTTAGGCGGGACGGTGCTCACTGAAGCTTTCTTT

d_gene: NA
v_gene: TRBV7-9
j_gene: TRBJ1-1
abundance: NA
CDR3aa: CASSFDLQGNTEAFF
CDR3nt: TGTGCCAGCAGCTTCGACCTACAGGGGAACACTGAAGCTTTCTTT

d_gene: TRBD2
v_gene: TRBV5-5
j_gene: TRBJ2-2
abundance: NA
CDR3aa: CASSLARELNTGELFF
CDR3nt: TGTGCCAGCAGCTTGGCGCGGGAGCTGAACACCGGGGAGCTGTTTTTT

d_gene: NA
v_gene: TRBV10-3
j_gene: TRBJ1-2
abundance: NA
CDR3aa: CAISEDSYGYTF
CDR3nt: TGTGCCATCAGTGAGGACAGCTATGGCTACACCTTC

d_gene: TRBD1
v_gene: TRBV6-4
j_gene: TRBJ1-1
abundance: NA
CDR3aa: CASRGQGAGGTEAFF
CDR3nt: TGTGCCAGCAGGGGACAGGGGGCGGGGGGCACTGAAGCTTTCTTT

d_gene: TRBD1
v_gene: TRBV27
j_gene: TRBJ1-6
abundance: NA
CDR3aa: CASSLSGTALAILHF
CDR3nt: TGTGCCAGCAGTTTATCTGGGACAGCCCTCGCAATCCTCCACTTT

d_gene: TRBD1
v_gene: TRBV7-9
j_gene: TRBJ2-7
abundance: NA
CDR3aa: CASSHPQGDEQYF
CDR3nt: TGTGCCAGCAGCCACCCCCAGGGGGACGAGCAGTACTTC

d_gene: NA
v_gene: TRBV19
j_gene: TRBJ2-2
abundance: NA
CDR3aa: CASKEEQGNTGELFF
CDR3nt: TGTGCCAGTAAGGAGGAACAGGGGAACACCGGGGAGCTGTTTTTT

d_gene: NA
v_gene: TRBV4-2
j_gene: TRBJ1-2
abundance: few
CDR3aa: CASSQAASDSGGYGYTF
CDR3nt: TGTGCCAGCAGCCAAGCTGCCTCGGACTCGGGTGGCTATGGCTACACCTTC

d_gene: NA
v_gene: TRBV6-4
j_gene: TRBJ1-5
abundance: NA
CDR3aa: CASSRYSNQPQHF
CDR3nt: TGTGCCAGCAGCAGATATAGCAATCAGCCCCAGCATTTT

d_gene: TRBD1
v_gene: TRBV9
j_gene: TRBJ2-7
abundance: NA
CDR3aa: CASSATGTEDYEQYF
CDR3nt: TGTGCCAGCAGCGCGACCGGGACAGAAGACTACGAGCAGTACTTC

d_gene: NA
v_gene: TRBV9
j_gene: TRBJ1-1
abundance: NA
CDR3aa: CASSVGNQGSEAFF
CDR3nt: TGTGCCAGCAGCGTAGGTAATCAGGGTTCTGAAGCTTTCTTT

d_gene: NA
v_gene: TRBV7-7
j_gene: TRBJ2-2
abundance: NA
CDR3aa: CASSFPSGLNTGELFF
CDR3nt: TGTGCTAGCAGCTTCCCCTCGGGGTTAAACACCGGGGAGCTGTTTTTT

d_gene: TRBD2
v_gene: TRBV6-1
j_gene: TRBJ2-7
abundance: NA
CDR3aa: CASGTSGEGEQYF
CDR3nt: TGTGCCAGCGGGACTAGCGGGGAAGGCGAGCAGTACTTC

d_gene: TRBD2
v_gene: TRBV7-9
j_gene: TRBJ2-1
abundance: NA
CDR3aa: CASSPERGSSYNEQFF
CDR3nt: TGTGCCAGCAGCCCCGAGCGGGGGAGCTCCTACAATGAGCAGTTCTTC

d_gene: NA
v_gene: TRBV11-2
j_gene: TRBJ1-5
abundance: NA
CDR3aa: CASSRGGGNQPQHF
CDR3nt: TGTGCCAGCAGCCGGGGGGGTGGCAATCAGCCCCAGCATTTT

d_gene: NA
v_gene: TRBV19
j_gene: TRBJ1-3
abundance: NA
CDR3aa: CASMARGSSGNTIYF
CDR3nt: TGTGCCAGTATGGCGCGGGGGAGCTCTGGAAACACCATATATTTT

d_gene: NA
v_gene: TRBV27
j_gene: TRBJ1-5
abundance: NA
CDR3aa: CASSLYGGQIYSNQPQHF
CDR3nt: TGTGCCAGCAGTTTATACGGCGGACAGATCTATAGCAATCAGCCCCAGCATTTT

d_gene: TRBD2
v_gene: TRBV15
j_gene: TRBJ2-2
abundance: NA
CDR3aa: CATSWGGEGPGELFF
CDR3nt: TGTGCCACCAGCTGGGGGGGGGAGGGGCCCGGGGAGCTGTTTTTT

d_gene: NA
v_gene: TRBV2
j_gene: TRBJ1-4
abundance: NA
CDR3aa: CASSARRATNEKLFF
CDR3nt: TGTGCCAGCAGTGCGAGGAGGGCAACTAATGAAAAACTGTTTTTT

d_gene: NA
v_gene: TRBV27
j_gene: TRBJ1-6
abundance: NA
CDR3aa: CASSLEPHDSFGSPLHF
CDR3nt: TGTGCCAGCAGTCTCGAACCCCACGACAGTTTCGGTTCACCCCTCCACTTT

d_gene: NA
v_gene: TRBV28
j_gene: TRBJ1-2
abundance: many
CDR3aa: CASSFIGTDGYTF
CDR3nt: TGTGCCAGCAGTTTCATCGGAACAGATGGCTACACCTTC

d_gene: NA
v_gene: TRBV19
j_gene: TRBJ1-5
abundance: once
CDR3aa: CASSEGVNQPQHF
CDR3nt: TGTGCCAGTAGCGAGGGGGTAAATCAGCCCCAGCATTTT

d_gene: TRBD2
v_gene: TRBV9
j_gene: TRBJ2-2
abundance: NA
CDR3aa: CASSVLGGAYGELFF
CDR3nt: TGTGCCAGCAGCGTACTCGGGGGGGCTTACGGGGAGCTGTTTTTT

d_gene: TRBD2
v_gene: TRBV6-6
j_gene: TRBJ2-2
abundance: NA
CDR3aa: CASNMGLGGRELFF
CDR3nt: TGTGCCAGCAATATGGGACTAGGAGGCAGGGAGCTGTTTTTT

d_gene: TRBD1
v_gene: TRBV6-6
j_gene: TRBJ2-7
abundance: NA
CDR3aa: CASSDRGFAYEQYF
CDR3nt: TGTGCCAGCAGTGACAGGGGATTTGCCTACGAGCAGTACTTC

d_gene: NA
v_gene: TRBV9
j_gene: TRBJ1-4
abundance: NA
CDR3aa: CASSPREVATNEKLFF
CDR3nt: TGTGCCAGCTCCCCGAGGGAGGTCGCAACTAATGAAAAACTGTTTTTT

d_gene: TRBD2
v_gene: TRBV4-1
j_gene: TRBJ2-3
abundance: once
CDR3aa: CASSQSSGGTDTQYF
CDR3nt: TGCGCCAGCAGCCAATCCAGCGGGGGCACAGATACGCAGTATTTT

d_gene: NA
v_gene: TRBV9
j_gene: TRBJ1-5
abundance: NA
CDR3aa: CASSAAGTPNQPQHF
CDR3nt: TGTGCCAGCAGCGCAGCCGGGACACCTAATCAGCCCCAGCATTTT

d_gene: TRBD2
v_gene: TRBV13
j_gene: TRBJ2-3
abundance: NA
CDR3aa: CASSLEASGGIYTQYF
CDR3nt: TGTGCCAGCAGCTTAGAAGCTAGCGGGGGGATATATACGCAGTATTTT

d_gene: NA
v_gene: TRBV7-2
j_gene: TRBJ2-5
abundance: NA
CDR3aa: CASSSLALETQYF
CDR3nt: TGTGCCAGCAGCTCTCTAGCACTAGAGACCCAGTACTTC